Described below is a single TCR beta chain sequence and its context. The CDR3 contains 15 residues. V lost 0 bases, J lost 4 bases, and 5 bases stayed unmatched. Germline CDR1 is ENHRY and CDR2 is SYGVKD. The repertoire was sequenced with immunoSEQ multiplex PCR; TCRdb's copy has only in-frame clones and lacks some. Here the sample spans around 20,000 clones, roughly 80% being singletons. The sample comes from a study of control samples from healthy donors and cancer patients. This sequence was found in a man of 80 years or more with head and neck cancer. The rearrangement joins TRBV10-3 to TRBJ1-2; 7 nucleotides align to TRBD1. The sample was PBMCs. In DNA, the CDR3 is TGTGCCATCAGTGAGTCCAAGGGACAGAGCTATGGCTACACCTTC. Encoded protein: CAISESKGQSYGYTF.